The rows below give T cell receptor beta chains drawn from one sample of a study of tumor-infiltrating lymphocytes in localized non-small cell lung cancer. Only in-frame clones appear in the TCRdb table, and some are missing; sequencing was by immunoSEQ multiplex PCR. The repertoire has tens of thousands of clones, 70% to 90% of them found once; the top ten carry roughly 2%. The sample was lung tumor tissue. These receptors all come from a human donor with non-small cell lung cancer. CDR3s include the opening cysteine and the closing phenylalanine or tryptophan. A D gene is named only where the DNA matches it firmly. Not all rows give a size; the values are once, few, many and, for expanded clones, a class.

d_call | j_call | v_call | clone_size | cdr3_aa | cdr3_nt
- | TRBJ2-4 | TRBV9 | - | CASSYRDTLAKNIQYF | TGTGCCAGCAGCTATCGGGACACTTTAGCCAAAAACATTCAGTACTTC
- | TRBJ2-5 | TRBV19 | - | CASSIGPDIGPGETQYF | TGTGCCAGTAGTATTGGCCCCGACATAGGCCCAGGAGAGACCCAGTACTTC
TRBD2 | TRBJ2-7 | TRBV6-5 | - | CASSRDYNGNGQYF | TGTGCCAGCAGCCGGGACTATAACGGAAACGGGCAGTACTTC
- | TRBJ1-4 | TRBV13 | - | CASSFGQGIEKLFF | TGTGCCAGCAGCTTTGGCCAGGGGATTGAAAAACTGTTTTTT
- | TRBJ1-2 | TRBV6-1 | - | CASSEALTFVSTF | TGTGCCAGCAGTGAAGCGCTGACATTCGTGTCCACCTTC
- | TRBJ2-7 | TRBV30 | - | CAWSQGSYEQYF | TGTGCCTGGAGTCAGGGGTCCTACGAGCAGTACTTC
- | TRBJ2-6 | TRBV4-1 | - | CASSQGVQGISGANVLTF | TGCGCCAGCAGCCAAGGAGTTCAGGGTATCTCTGGGGCCAACGTCCTGACTTTC
TRBD2 | TRBJ2-3 | TRBV28 | - | CASSIAGGPDTQYF | TGTGCCAGCAGTATAGCGGGGGGGCCGGATACGCAGTATTTT
- | TRBJ1-6 | TRBV6-5 | - | CASSYRVNSPLHF | TGTGCCAGCAGTTACAGGGTTAATTCACCCCTCCACTTT
TRBD1 | TRBJ2-1 | TRBV7-9 | - | CASSISDRASEQFF | TGTGCCAGCAGCATCTCGGACAGGGCCAGTGAGCAGTTCTTC
- | TRBJ1-2 | TRBV6-6 | - | CASRTSGYTF | TGTGCCAGCAGAACTTCGGGCTACACCTTC
- | TRBJ2-5 | TRBV13 | - | CASSTGTWQETQYF | TGTGCCAGCAGCACAGGGACTTGGCAAGAGACCCAGTACTTC
TRBD1 | TRBJ2-1 | TRBV7-6 | - | CASSWDRGNEQFF | TGTGCCAGCAGCTGGGACAGGGGAAATGAGCAGTTCTTC
TRBD1 | TRBJ1-2 | TRBV27 | - | CASSPRQGAGVLYNYGYTF | TGTGCCAGCAGTCCGAGACAGGGGGCTGGAGTCCTCTATAACTATGGCTACACCTTC
- | TRBJ1-1 | TRBV6-1 | few | CASSERRVRAAMAEAFF | TGTGCCAGCAGTGAAAGGAGGGTACGGGCGGCGATGGCTGAAGCTTTCTTT
TRBD2 | TRBJ2-7 | TRBV27 | - | CASSLGTSGSYEQYF | TGTGCCAGCAGTTTGGGGACTAGCGGTTCCTACGAGCAGTACTTC
- | TRBJ2-1 | TRBV7-2 | - | CASRRSWGGVNEQFF | TGTGCCAGCAGGCGAAGCTGGGGGGGCGTCAATGAGCAGTTCTTC
- | TRBJ2-7 | TRBV30 | - | CAWSVRGRQYEQYF | TGTGCCTGGAGTGTACGCGGCAGGCAATACGAGCAGTACTTC
TRBD2 | TRBJ2-1 | TRBV5-1 | - | CASSSSGGAFF | TGCGCCAGCAGCTCTAGCGGGGGTGCTTTCTTC
- | TRBJ1-3 | TRBV7-2 | once | CASSLSLANTIYF | TGTGCCAGCAGCTTAAGTTTAGCAAACACCATATATTTT
TRBD2 | TRBJ2-1 | TRBV30 | - | CAWSPGLVGYEQFF | TGTGCCTGGAGTCCGGGACTAGTGGGGTATGAGCAGTTCTTC
- | TRBJ1-6 | TRBV4-2 | once | CASSPGQISPLHF | TGTGCCAGCAGCCCAGGCCAGATTTCACCCCTCCACTTT
- | TRBJ2-7 | TRBV30 | - | CAWSVNRFSYEQYF | TGTGCCTGGAGTGTAAACAGGTTCTCCTACGAGCAGTACTTC
- | TRBJ1-4 | TRBV9 | - | CASSVGPLGRGTNEKLFF | TGTGCCAGCAGCGTTGGACCCTTGGGGAGGGGTACTAATGAAAAACTGTTTTTT
- | TRBJ2-7 | TRBV6-1 | few | CASNAPGTIYEQYF | TGTGCCAGCAACGCACCCGGGACCATCTATGAGCAGTACTTC
TRBD1 | TRBJ1-1 | TRBV4-3 | once | CASRETGGTEAFF | TGCGCCAGCAGAGAAACAGGGGGGACTGAAGCTTTCTTT
- | TRBJ2-5 | TRBV18 | - | CASSQQGKQETQYF | TGTGCCAGCTCACAGCAGGGAAAACAAGAGACCCAGTACTTC
- | TRBJ2-4 | TRBV19 | - | CASSGALVAKNIQYF | TGTGCCAGTAGTGGGGCCCTGGTAGCCAAAAACATTCAGTACTTC
- | TRBJ2-3 | TRBV9 | - | CASSVQSGTDTQYF | TGTGCCAGCAGCGTACAATCGGGCACAGATACGCAGTATTTT
- | TRBJ2-7 | TRBV21-1 | - | CASSYRDREIYEQYF | TGTGCCAGCAGCTACCGGGACAGGGAGATATACGAGCAGTACTTC
- | TRBJ1-5 | TRBV25-1 | - | CASQDARNNQPQHF | TGTGCCAGCCAGGACGCGAGGAACAATCAGCCCCAGCATTTT
- | TRBJ1-5 | TRBV5-6 | - | CASSSMTGMEPQHF | TGTGCCAGCAGCTCCATGACAGGCATGGAGCCCCAGCATTTT
TRBD1 | TRBJ1-5 | TRBV19 | - | CASSGTGWSLQPQHF | TGTGCCAGTAGTGGGACAGGGTGGAGTCTTCAGCCCCAGCATTTT
- | TRBJ1-6 | TRBV18 | - | CASSLAMAYADSPLHF | TGTGCCAGCTCACTAGCCATGGCATATGCGGATTCACCCCTCCACTTT
TRBD2 | TRBJ2-5 | TRBV16 | - | CASSQFGRGQETQYF | TGTGCCAGCAGCCAATTTGGGAGGGGACAAGAGACCCAGTACTTC
TRBD1 | TRBJ1-2 | TRBV7-9 | - | CASSLDRGTYGYTF | TGTGCCAGCAGCTTAGACAGGGGGACCTATGGCTACACCTTC
- | TRBJ2-7 | TRBV5-5 | - | CASSLGPSRLHPYEQYF | TGTGCCAGCAGCTTGGGGCCTTCTAGGCTACACCCCTACGAGCAGTACTTC
- | TRBJ1-3 | TRBV29-1 | - | CSAASGTPRGNTIYF | TGCAGCGCCGCGAGCGGGACGCCGCGGGGAAACACCATATATTTT
- | TRBJ1-1 | TRBV10-3 | - | CAISDGEYTEAFF | TGTGCCATCAGTGACGGGGAGTACACTGAAGCTTTCTTT
- | TRBJ2-7 | TRBV5-6 | once | CASSSTPPYEQYF | TGTGCCAGCAGCTCCACCCCGCCCTACGAGCAGTACTTC